This TCR beta chain was recorded in a study of T cell responses to AZD1222 COVID-19 vaccine. Looking at the study overall: Pooling covered second doses at about 4 or about 12 weeks. Study-wide points: White British people made up most donors, females outnumbered males, and clonal diversity was possibly underestimated. Vaccine-associated CD4 TCRs ranged over spike, dominating at 160-218 and 743-854. Just five to seven people given AZD1222 tested seropositive at baseline.

On this clone itself: Its antigen is still unknown.

Produced via immunoSEQ multiplex PCR; TCRdb's table is partial and in-frame only. The sample includes about 150,000 clones, 85% to 95% of them seen just once. CDR3 length: 14 residues. V was clipped by 0 bases and J by 7 bases, with 12 bases between them. CDR1 and CDR2 from the germline V gene are SEHNR and FQNEAQ (reference sequence). V gene TRBV7-9 combines with J gene TRBJ1-2; the D is unclear. Sequenced material: peripheral blood, taken on day 0 of AZD1222 vaccination. This sequence originates from an adult in good health. For the CDR3, the DNA is TGTGCCAGCAGCTTAGCGTATACGAAGGCTGGCTACACCTTC. Encoded protein: CASSLAYTKAGYTF.